A selection of T cell receptor beta chains follows, all from one sample in a study of blood T cells in healthy people across ages. TCRdb fed the 5' RACE reads into MiXCR, producing one record per CDR3 protein. The sample shows more than 1,400,000 distinct CDR3 sequences, roughly 40% of them seen only once. Specimen: blood. These receptors all stem from a woman between 18 and 29 years old in good health. Each CDR3 is given with its conserved first and last residue. D genes are given only for firm matches. Clone size appears in some rows only: once, few, many, or a class for an expanded clone.

abundance	len	v_gene	j_gene	d_gene	CDR3nt	CDR3aa
few	12	TRBV20-1	TRBJ1-2	-	TGCAGTGCTAGAGAGTTTCGACTTGGCTACACCTTC	CSAREFRLGYTF
-	15	TRBV15	TRBJ2-3	-	TGTGCCACCAGCTCAAGGCAGGGGATGACAGATACGCAGTATTTT	CATSSRQGMTDTQYF
once	15	TRBV6-1	TRBJ1-5	TRBD1	TGTGCCACCTCTCAGGGGGGGACCCCCAATCAGCCCCAGCATTTT	CATSQGGTPNQPQHF
-	17	TRBV3-1	TRBJ2-1	-	TGTGCCAGCAGCCAAGTTCGGACTTTCTACTCCTACAATGAGCAGTTCTTC	CASSQVRTFYSYNEQFF
few	14	TRBV3-1	TRBJ1-5	-	TGTGCCAGCAGCCAGTGGGGAGGCAATCAGCCCCAGCATTTT	CASSQWGGNQPQHF
many	13	TRBV28	TRBJ2-5	TRBD1	TGTGCCAGCAGAAAACAGGGGTACGAGACCCAGTACTTC	CASRKQGYETQYF
-	13	TRBV20-1	TRBJ1-2	-	TGCAGTGCTACGAGGGACACTCACTATGGCTACACCTTC	CSATRDTHYGYTF
-	16	TRBV12-3/TRBV12-4	TRBJ2-4	TRBD2	TGTGTCAGCGGGAACCAACTCTGGCTAGCCAAAAACAGTCAGTACTTC	CVSGNQLWLAKNSQYF
few	16	TRBV7-9	TRBJ2-7	-	TGTGCCAGCAGCCCCCTCGAGCCCTTATCCCCTTACGAGCAGTACTTC	CASSPLEPLSPYEQYF
-	12	TRBV11-2	TRBJ2-1	-	TGTGCCAGCAGCCCAACCACGGGCGAGCGGTTCTTC	CASSPTTGERFF
-	16	TRBV6-2/TRBV6-3	TRBJ1-5	TRBD1	TGTGCCAGCAGTTTTTTACCGGGACAGGGGTCCCAGCCCCAGCATTTT	CASSFLPGQGSQPQHF
-	14	TRBV10-3	TRBJ2-5	-	TGTGCCATCAGTGAGTCCAGGTTGTTAGAGACCCAGTACTTC	CAISESRLLETQYF
-	13	TRBV20-1	TRBJ2-7	TRBD1	TGCAGTGGCGAGGGACAGGGTTCCTACGAGCAGTACTTC	CSGEGQGSYEQYF
-	17	TRBV11-2	TRBJ2-1	-	TGTGCCAGCAGCTTAGTGAGGGCTTACGCCTTAGGGAATGAGCAGTTCTTC	CASSLVRAYALGNEQFF
-	13	TRBV6-4	TRBJ2-3	-	TGTGCCAGCAGTGGACCGAACACAGATACGCAGTATTTT	CASSGPNTDTQYF
-	15	TRBV3-1	TRBJ2-5	TRBD2	TGTGCCAGCAGCGAAGGACTAGCGGGAGGCTACGGGCAGTACTTC	CASSEGLAGGYGQYF
-	15	TRBV27	TRBJ2-6	-	TGTGCCAGCAGTTGGGAGGCCTCTGGGGCCAACGTCCTGACTTTC	CASSWEASGANVLTF
once	13	TRBV6-1	TRBJ1-5	-	TGTGCCAGCAGCCGCTCCTACAATCAGCCCCAGCATTTT	CASSRSYNQPQHF
-	15	TRBV5-1	TRBJ1-6	TRBD1	TGCGCTAGCAGCTTGCTAGGGGGCGCAGATTCACCCCTCCACTTT	CASSLLGGADSPLHF
-	15	TRBV15	TRBJ2-3	TRBD2	TGTGCCACCAGCGGCCGACTAGCGGGGGGAAATACGCAGTATTTT	CATSGRLAGGNTQYF
-	16	TRBV12-3/TRBV12-4	TRBJ2-2	-	TGTGCCAGCACCCCGACAGTGGCTGTGAACACCGGGGAGCTGTTTTTT	CASTPTVAVNTGELFF
few	15	TRBV7-3	TRBJ2-1	TRBD1	TGTGCCAGCAGCACAACCGGGACAGGGTACAATGAGCAGTTCTTC	CASSTTGTGYNEQFF
few	12	TRBV20-1	TRBJ2-1	-	TGCAGTGCTAGTTCGGATAACAATGAGCAGTTCTTC	CSASSDNNEQFF
-	15	TRBV5-1	TRBJ2-7	-	TGCGCCAGCAGCTTGGTTGGCGGAGCCTACTACGAGCAGTACTTC	CASSLVGGAYYEQYF
-	15	TRBV19	TRBJ2-5	-	TGTGCCAGTAGTATAAATTGGGGACCGTCGGAGACCCAGTACTTC	CASSINWGPSETQYF
-	17	TRBV24-1	TRBJ2-7	TRBD2	TGTGCCACCAGTGGGACTAGCGGGAGAGGCTCCTACAATGAGCAGTACTTC	CATSGTSGRGSYNEQYF
-	17	TRBV28	TRBJ1-5	-	TGTGCCAGCAGAGACACAGGGTCTAGAAGTAGCAATCAGCCCCAGCATTTT	CASRDTGSRSSNQPQHF
-	15	TRBV10-2	TRBJ2-1	-	TGCGCCAGCAGTGAGTCAGGGGGGTCGAGGAATGAGCAGTTCTTC	CASSESGGSRNEQFF
-	15	TRBV6-1	TRBJ2-5	-	TGTGCCAGCAGTGAAGTTTCGGGGATCCAAGAGACCCAGTACTTC	CASSEVSGIQETQYF
-	15	TRBV11-2	TRBJ1-1	-	TGTGCCAGCAGCCCAGGCGGCAAGGGGCGGACTGAAGCTTTCTTT	CASSPGGKGRTEAFF
-	13	TRBV29-1	TRBJ1-5	TRBD1	TGCAGCGTGCGAGACAGGGGCAATCAGCCCCAGCATTTT	CSVRDRGNQPQHF
-	18	TRBV6-1	TRBJ2-1	TRBD2	TGTGCCAGCAGGCGGACTAGCGGGACTTCATCCAAGTTCAATGAGCAGTTCTTC	CASRRTSGTSSKFNEQFF
-	16	TRBV30	TRBJ1-2	-	TGTGCCTGGAGCCCGGGGGGGACTATTATAGTAGGTGGCCACACCTTC	CAWSPGGTIIVGGHTF
few	16	TRBV29-1	TRBJ2-1	TRBD2	TGCAGCGTAGTGGGGACTAGCGGAAAATACTACAATGAGCAGTTCTTC	CSVVGTSGKYYNEQFF
-	15	TRBV27	TRBJ1-6	-	TGTGCCAGCAGATATAAGACCGTTAATAATTCACCCCTCCACTTT	CASRYKTVNNSPLHF
-	16	TRBV5-1	TRBJ2-3	-	TGCGCCAGCAGCGTAAACCGGGGCAAACGCACAGATACGCAGTATTTT	CASSVNRGKRTDTQYF
-	16	TRBV6-5	TRBJ1-1	-	TGTGCCAGCAGTCGTGGGGAGGGTGGAGGCGGCACTGAAGCTTTCTTT	CASSRGEGGGGTEAFF
few	15	TRBV11-3	TRBJ2-1	-	TGTGCCAGCAGCCCGGGGACAACCACCTACAATGAGCAGTTCTTC	CASSPGTTTYNEQFF
-	15	TRBV9	TRBJ2-5	-	TGTGCCAGCACCTTAGCAGGGGCGGAAGGCGAGACCCAGTACTTC	CASTLAGAEGETQYF
-	15	TRBV9	TRBJ2-7	-	TGTGCCGGCAGCGGGGGACAGCAACTAACCTACGAGCAGTACTTC	CAGSGGQQLTYEQYF
-	13	TRBV7-8	TRBJ2-5	TRBD1	TGTGCCAGCAGCTCCCCGGACAGGGAGACCCAGTACTTC	CASSSPDRETQYF
few	9	TRBV29-1	TRBJ2-1	-	TGCAGCGTTGGCGGTGAGCAGTTCTTC	CSVGGEQFF
once	15	TRBV11-2	TRBJ2-1	TRBD2	TGTGCCAGCAACTCGCAGCGGGGGGACTACAATGAGCAGTTCTTC	CASNSQRGDYNEQFF
-	14	TRBV27	TRBJ1-1	-	TGTGCCAGCAGTTTATTTGTAAGGAACACTGAAGCTTTCTTT	CASSLFVRNTEAFF
few	14	TRBV25-1	TRBJ2-7	-	TGTGCCAGCAGTGAACTGGGGGACGCCTACGAGCAGTACTTC	CASSELGDAYEQYF
-	14	TRBV18	TRBJ1-2	-	TGTGCCAGCTTCCCCTCGGATACCCCAAAGGGCTACACCTTC	CASFPSDTPKGYTF
-	17	TRBV4-1	TRBJ1-6	-	TGCGCCAGCAGCCAAGATCTCGGGCGGAGGTTTAATTCACCCCTCCACTTT	CASSQDLGRRFNSPLHF
-	15	TRBV20-1	TRBJ2-2	TRBD1	TGCAGTGCTCAACAGGGGGGCCAGGAAACCGGGGAGCTGTTTTTT	CSAQQGGQETGELFF
-	13	TRBV27	TRBJ1-5	TRBD1	TGTGCCAGCAGTGCAGGGGGGGGTCAGCCCCAGCATTTT	CASSAGGGQPQHF
few	14	TRBV12-3/TRBV12-4	TRBJ2-7	TRBD2	TGTGCCAGCAGCCTACAGACTAGCGGGAACGAGCAGTACTTC	CASSLQTSGNEQYF
-	15	TRBV29-1	TRBJ2-3	-	TGCAGCGTCCCTGGACTCTACTTAAGCACAGATACGCAGTATTTT	CSVPGLYLSTDTQYF
-	13	TRBV20-1	TRBJ2-5	TRBD2	TGCAGTGGACGGGGGGAGCGCGGTTTCGGCCAGTACTTC	CSGRGERGFGQYF
-	17	TRBV25-1	TRBJ1-1	-	TGTGCCAGCAGTGCCCCTACCACACCCACTATGAACACTGAAGCTTTCTTT	CASSAPTTPTMNTEAFF
few	14	TRBV10-3	TRBJ1-2	TRBD1	TGTGCCATCAGTGAGTTGGGACAGGGGGAAGGCTACACCTTC	CAISELGQGEGYTF
-	15	TRBV27	TRBJ1-5	TRBD1	TGTGCCAGCAGCGGCCCGGGACAGGGCAATCAGCCCCAGCATTTT	CASSGPGQGNQPQHF
-	14	TRBV20-1	TRBJ2-1	TRBD2	TGCAGTGCTAAGCCTAGCGGGGGTTACAATGAGCAGTTCTTC	CSAKPSGGYNEQFF
-	12	TRBV20-1	TRBJ2-2	-	TGCAGTGCTCAAGAAATTGGACGCGAGCTGTTTTTT	CSAQEIGRELFF
-	16	TRBV5-1	TRBJ2-1	-	TGCGCCAGCAGCGTCTCGGGGAGCCGCGCCTACAATGAGCAGTTCTTC	CASSVSGSRAYNEQFF
-	16	TRBV20-1	TRBJ2-7	TRBD2	TGCAGTGCTAGCTCGAGCGGGAGTTCTCTATCCTACGAGCAGTACTTC	CSASSSGSSLSYEQYF